This T cell receptor beta chain comes out of a study of shared T cell receptors in the human thymus. The repertoire was sequenced with immunoSEQ multiplex PCR; TCRdb's copy has only in-frame clones and lacks some. The data hold about 380,000 clones, with approximately 95% observed a single time. Germline CDR1 is SEHNR and CDR2 is FQNEAQ (reference sequence). The V end was cut by 2 bases, the J end by 3 bases, with 16 bases between. The length of the CDR3 is 17 residues. The genes are TRBV7-9 and TRBJ2-2, with D perhaps TRBD2 (6 bases). This TCR was recovered from a human donor. The material sequenced was thymocytes. Written as DNA, the CDR3 is TGTGCCAGCAGCTTAATTGTCGGGGGACCCCACACCGGGGAGCTGTTTTTT. Translation: CASSLIVGGPHTGELFF.